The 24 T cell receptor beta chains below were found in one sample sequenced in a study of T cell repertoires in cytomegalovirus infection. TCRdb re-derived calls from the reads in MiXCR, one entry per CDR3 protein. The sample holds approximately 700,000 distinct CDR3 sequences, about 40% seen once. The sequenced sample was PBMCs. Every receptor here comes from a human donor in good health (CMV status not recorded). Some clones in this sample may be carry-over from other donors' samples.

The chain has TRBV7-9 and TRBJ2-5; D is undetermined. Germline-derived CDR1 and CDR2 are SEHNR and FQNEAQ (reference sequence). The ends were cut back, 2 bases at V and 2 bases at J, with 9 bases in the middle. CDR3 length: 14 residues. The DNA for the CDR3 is TGTGCCAGCAGCTTATCGGAGTATCAAGAGACCCAGTACTTC. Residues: CASSLSEYQETQYF.

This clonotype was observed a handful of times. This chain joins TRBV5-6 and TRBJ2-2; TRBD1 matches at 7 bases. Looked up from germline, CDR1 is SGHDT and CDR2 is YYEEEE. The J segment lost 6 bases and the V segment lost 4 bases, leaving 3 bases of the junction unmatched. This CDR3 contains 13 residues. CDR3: CASSMGQSGELFF. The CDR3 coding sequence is TGTGCCAGCAGCATGGGACAGTCCGGGGAGCTGTTTTTT.

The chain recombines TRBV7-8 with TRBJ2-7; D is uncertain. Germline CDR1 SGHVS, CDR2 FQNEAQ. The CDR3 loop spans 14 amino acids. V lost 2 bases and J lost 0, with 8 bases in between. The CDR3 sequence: CASSLSGYSYEQYF. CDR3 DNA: TGTGCCAGCAGCTTATCCGGGTACTCCTACGAGCAGTACTTC.

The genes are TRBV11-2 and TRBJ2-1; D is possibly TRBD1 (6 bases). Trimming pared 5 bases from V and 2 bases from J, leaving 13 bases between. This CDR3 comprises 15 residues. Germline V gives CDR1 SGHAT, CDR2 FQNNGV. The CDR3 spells CASSLYRAPYNEQFF. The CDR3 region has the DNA TGTGCCAGCAGCCTATACAGGGCACCCTACAATGAGCAGTTCTTC.

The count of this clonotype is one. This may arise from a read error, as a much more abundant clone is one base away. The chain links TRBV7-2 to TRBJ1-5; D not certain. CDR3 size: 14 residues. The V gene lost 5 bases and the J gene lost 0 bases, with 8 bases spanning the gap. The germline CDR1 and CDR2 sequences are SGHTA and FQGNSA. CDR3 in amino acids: CASSHDYSNQPQHF. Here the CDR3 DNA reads TGTGCCAGCAGCCACGACTATAGCAATCAGCCCCAGCATTTT.

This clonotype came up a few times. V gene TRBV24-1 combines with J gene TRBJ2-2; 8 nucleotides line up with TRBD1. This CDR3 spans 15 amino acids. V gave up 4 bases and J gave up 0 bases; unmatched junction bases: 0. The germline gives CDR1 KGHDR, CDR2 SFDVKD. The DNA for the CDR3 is TGTGCCACCAGTGAGGACAGGGCGAACACCGGGGAGCTGTTTTTT. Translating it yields CATSEDRANTGELFF.

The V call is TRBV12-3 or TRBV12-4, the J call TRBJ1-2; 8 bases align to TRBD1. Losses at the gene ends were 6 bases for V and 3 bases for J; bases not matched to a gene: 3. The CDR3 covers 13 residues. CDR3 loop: CASRTTGDYGYTF. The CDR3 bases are TGTGCCAGCAGGACGACAGGGGACTATGGCTACACCTTC.

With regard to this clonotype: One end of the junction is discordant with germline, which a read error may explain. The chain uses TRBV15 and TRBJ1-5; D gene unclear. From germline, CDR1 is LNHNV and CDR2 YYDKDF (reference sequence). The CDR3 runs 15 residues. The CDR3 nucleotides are TGTGCCACCAGTGATGGAATTGGAGGCAATCAGCCCCCGCCTTTT. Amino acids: CATSDGIGGNQPPPF.

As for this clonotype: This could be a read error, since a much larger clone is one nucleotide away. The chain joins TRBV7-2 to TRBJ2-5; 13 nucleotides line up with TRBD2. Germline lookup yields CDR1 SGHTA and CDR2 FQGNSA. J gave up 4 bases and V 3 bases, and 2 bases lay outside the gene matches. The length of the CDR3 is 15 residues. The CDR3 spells CASSFRTSGRETQYF. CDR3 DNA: TGTGCCAGCAGCTTTCGGACTAGCGGGAGAGAGACCCAGTACTTC. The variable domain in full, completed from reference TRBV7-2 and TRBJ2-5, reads GAGVSQSPSNKVTEKGKDVELRCDPISGHTALYWYRQSLGQGLEFLIYFQGNSAPDKSGLPSDRFSAERTGGSVSTLTIQRTQQEDSAVYLCASSFRTSGRETQYFGPGTRLLVL.

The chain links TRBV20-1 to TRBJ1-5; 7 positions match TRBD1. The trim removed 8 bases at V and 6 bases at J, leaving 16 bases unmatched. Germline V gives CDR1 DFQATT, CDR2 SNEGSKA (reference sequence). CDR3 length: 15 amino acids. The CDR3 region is CSPTPIGGEVQPQHF. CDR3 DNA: TGCAGTCCCACTCCGATAGGGGGCGAAGTTCAGCCCCAGCATTTT.

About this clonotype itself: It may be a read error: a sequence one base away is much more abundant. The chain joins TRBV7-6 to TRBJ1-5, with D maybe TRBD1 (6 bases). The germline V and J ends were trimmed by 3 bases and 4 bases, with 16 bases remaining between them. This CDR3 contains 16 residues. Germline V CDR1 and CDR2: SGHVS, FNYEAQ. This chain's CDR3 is CASSFAGGGANQPQHF. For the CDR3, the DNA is TGTGCCAGCAGCTTCGCCGGAGGGGGTGCAAATCAGCCCCAGCATTTT.

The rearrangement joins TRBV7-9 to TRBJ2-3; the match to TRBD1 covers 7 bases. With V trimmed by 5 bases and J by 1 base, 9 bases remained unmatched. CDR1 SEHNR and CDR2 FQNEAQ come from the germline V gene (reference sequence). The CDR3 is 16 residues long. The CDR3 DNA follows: TGTGCCAGCAGCCCGGACAGGCCAGGGGGCACAGATACGCAGTATTTT. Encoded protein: CASSPDRPGGTDTQYF.

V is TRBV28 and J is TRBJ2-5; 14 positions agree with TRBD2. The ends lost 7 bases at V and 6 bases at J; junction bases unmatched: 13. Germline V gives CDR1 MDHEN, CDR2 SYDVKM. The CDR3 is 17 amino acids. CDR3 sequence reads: CASTPGTSGRGKKTQYF. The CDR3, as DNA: TGTGCCAGCACACCAGGGACTAGCGGGAGAGGGAAGAAGACCCAGTACTTC.

In DNA form, the CDR3 reads TGTGCCAGCAGCCTCCGGGACAGCATCTCTGGAAACACCATATATTTT. Amino acids: CASSLRDSISGNTIYF. The chain carries TRBV11-2 and TRBJ1-3; TRBD1 aligns across 7 bases. The CDR3 runs to 16 residues. J gave up 0 bases and V 5 bases, and 7 bases lay outside the gene matches. The germline CDR1 and CDR2 sequences are SGHAT and FQNNGV. Drawing the rest from reference TRBV11-2 and TRBJ1-3, the complete variable domain is EAGVAQSPRYKIIEKRQSVAFWCNPISGHATLYWYQQILGQGPKLLIQFQNNGVVDDSQLPKDRFSAERLKGVDSTLKIQPAKLEDSAVYLCASSLRDSISGNTIYFGEGSWLTVV.

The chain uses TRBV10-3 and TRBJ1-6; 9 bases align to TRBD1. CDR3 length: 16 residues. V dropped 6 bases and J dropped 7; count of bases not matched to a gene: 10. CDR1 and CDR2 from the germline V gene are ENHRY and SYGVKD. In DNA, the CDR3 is TGTGCCATCAGGACCGGGACAGGGAGTCTGAATTCACCCCTCCACTTT. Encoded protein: CAIRTGTGSLNSPLHF.

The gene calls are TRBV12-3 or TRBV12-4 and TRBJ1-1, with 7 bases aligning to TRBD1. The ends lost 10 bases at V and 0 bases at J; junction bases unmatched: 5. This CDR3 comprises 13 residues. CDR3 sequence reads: CAIRQGLNTEAFF. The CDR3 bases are TGTGCCATCAGACAGGGTTTGAACACTGAAGCTTTCTTT.

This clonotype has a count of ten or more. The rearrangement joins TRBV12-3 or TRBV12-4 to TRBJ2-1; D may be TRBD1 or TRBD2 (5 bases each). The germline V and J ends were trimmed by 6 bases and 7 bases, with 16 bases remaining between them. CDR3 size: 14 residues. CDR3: CASRPGTGKNEQFF. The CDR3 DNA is TGTGCCAGCAGACCCGGGACGGGGAAGAATGAGCAGTTCTTC.

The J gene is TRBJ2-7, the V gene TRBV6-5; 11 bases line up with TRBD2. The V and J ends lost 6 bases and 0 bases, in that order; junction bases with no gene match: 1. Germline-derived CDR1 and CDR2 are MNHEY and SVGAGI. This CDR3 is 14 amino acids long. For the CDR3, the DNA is TGTGCCAGCAGGACTAGCGGGATCTCCTACGAGCAGTACTTC. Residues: CASRTSGISYEQYF.

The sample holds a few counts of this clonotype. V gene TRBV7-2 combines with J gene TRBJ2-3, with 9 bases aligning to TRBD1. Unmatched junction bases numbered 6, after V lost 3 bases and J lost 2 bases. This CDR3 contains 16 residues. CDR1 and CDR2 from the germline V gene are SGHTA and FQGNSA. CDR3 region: CASSFVGTGNTDTQYF. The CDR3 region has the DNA TGTGCCAGCAGCTTCGTTGGGACAGGGAACACAGATACGCAGTATTTT.

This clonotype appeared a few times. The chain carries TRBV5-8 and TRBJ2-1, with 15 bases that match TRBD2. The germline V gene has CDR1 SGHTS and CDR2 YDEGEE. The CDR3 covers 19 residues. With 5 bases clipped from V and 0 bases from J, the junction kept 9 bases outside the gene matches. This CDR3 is CASRTAGLAGGYSYNEQFF. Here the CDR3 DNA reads TGTGCCAGCAGGACGGCGGGACTAGCGGGGGGTTACTCCTACAATGAGCAGTTCTTC.

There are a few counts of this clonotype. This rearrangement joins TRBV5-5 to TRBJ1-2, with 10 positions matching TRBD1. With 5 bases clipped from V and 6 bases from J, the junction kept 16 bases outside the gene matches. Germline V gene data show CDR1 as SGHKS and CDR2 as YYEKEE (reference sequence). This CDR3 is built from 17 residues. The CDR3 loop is CASSSWTGGTMRNGYTF. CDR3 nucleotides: TGTGCCAGCAGTTCATGGACAGGGGGTACGATGCGGAATGGCTACACCTTC.

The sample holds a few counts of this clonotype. CDR3 amino acids: CASIPAGTSNQPQHF. CDR3 sequence (DNA): TGTGCCAGCATTCCCGCAGGGACTAGCAATCAGCCCCAGCATTTT. The chain employs TRBV6-1 and TRBJ1-5; D might be TRBD1 (5 bases). There are 15 residues in the CDR3. Germline CDR1 is MNHNS and CDR2 is SASEGT. V was cut by 7 bases and J by 0 bases, with 13 bases left in between.

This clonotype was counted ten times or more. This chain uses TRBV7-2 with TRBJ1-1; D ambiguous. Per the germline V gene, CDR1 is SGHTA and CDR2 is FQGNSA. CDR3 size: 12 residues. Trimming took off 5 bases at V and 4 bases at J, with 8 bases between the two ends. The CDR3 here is CASSVGSTEAFF. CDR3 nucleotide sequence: TGTGCCAGCAGCGTCGGGAGCACTGAAGCTTTCTTT.

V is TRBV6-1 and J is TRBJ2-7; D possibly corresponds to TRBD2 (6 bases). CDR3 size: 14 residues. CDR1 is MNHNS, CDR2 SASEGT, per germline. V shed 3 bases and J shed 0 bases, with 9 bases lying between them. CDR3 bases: TGTGCCAGCAGTGAGGGGGGTATCTCCTACGAGCAGTACTTC. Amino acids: CASSEGGISYEQYF.